This TCR beta chain was captured in a study of T cells in Graves' hyperthyroidism and ophthalmopathy (dated by TCRdb to the late 2010s). As for the study more broadly: Peripheral blood samples were taken at initial diagnosis, before any treatment was given. Thyroid tissue and blood T-cell repertoires from six Graves' hyperthyroidism patients were also compared in the study. For training and testing, the 100 patients in the discovery cohort were randomly divided in a 7:3 ratio. TCR V-J signatures able to tell the groups apart were searched for in a discovery cohort of around 95 patients, of whom around 43 had Graves' ophthalmopathy and roughly 57 had stable Graves' hyperthyroidism. The paper reports TCR Vbeta CDR3 sequencing of about 140 peripheral blood samples: fewer than 50 ophthalmopathy, fewer than 85 hyperthyroidism and around 17 progressor patients. Prospective prediction of ophthalmopathy was tested in an independent validation cohort of fewer than 20 hyperthyroidism patients and 15 to 17 patients who later progressed to ophthalmopathy. After blood sampling, hyperthyroidism patients were treated with methimazole at a starting dose of 30 mg daily, and ophthalmopathy patients were treated with high-dose intravenous methylprednisolone.

V lost 3 bases and J lost 0 bases; the stretch between them is 16 bases long. CDR1 SGHNT and CDR2 YYREEE were looked up in the germline V gene (reference sequence). The CDR3 measures 18 amino acids from cysteine to phenylalanine. Only the CDR3 region is kept as DNA, spanning 54 bases read in frame from base 1. The TCR beta CDR3 regions were amplified from RNA transcripts. For the first round of RT-PCR on the TCR CDR3, the HTBI primer set was used together with the Qiagen OneStep RT-PCR kit. The libraries were constructed in a second round of multiplex PCR and then size-selected and purified. Libraries were sequenced paired-end with 100 bp reads on an Illumina HiSeq2000. In the original analysis: Raw data were processed with SOAPnuke, discarding reads with adapters, uncalled bases, mean Phred below 15, or no exact constant-primer or identifier match. COPE v1.2.5 was used to merge the high-quality paired reads, and each unique nucleotide sequence was defined as a clonotype. Clonotypes were aligned to IMGT TRBV, TRBD and TRBJ reference segments using MiTCR v1.1. The analysis was restricted to V-J combinations with a frequency above 0.0001, which together covered about 99% of the repertoires. A TCS score was defined as the ratio of F50 (clonal expansion) to E x V (chaos), with BLOSUM62-based TCRdist applied between CDR3 peptides within each V-J. Welch's t-statistics and random forest reduced roughly 530 V-J features to 10 to 15, which were used in a naive Bayes classifier (R e1071). The Morisita-Horn index was used to measure how similar the thyroid and blood repertoires were. TCRdb redid the processing of the public reads, applying fastp at Q25 and MiXCR, and retained in-frame beta chains. Rows matching on CDR3 protein sequence are summarized as one entry with the most common DNA and genes. TCRdb, not the original authors, processed these V and J calls. The table for this sample lists 37,000 or so distinct CDR3 sequences; approximately 52% of them were counted only once. Together, the top ten hold under 20% of the sample.

The research as a whole found: In validation, the model predicted progression to ophthalmopathy with 55% to 71% sensitivity and roughly 75% specificity, a median of around 6.6 months before onset. Most expanded thyroid clonotypes (frequency above 0.001) were also detected in blood, a finding suggesting that blood repertoires may reflect thyroid immune responses. Sample size was not statistically predetermined, and investigators were not blinded to group allocation. A 13 V-J signature model separated ophthalmopathy from stable hyperthyroidism, with roughly 88% sensitivity and about 81% specificity in cross-validation and 80%/75% in testing.

Ophthalmopathy patients had moderately to severely active disease, with a Clinical Activity Score of 3 or more, a NOSPECS grade of 4 or more, and a disease duration of less than 3 months. The study excluded patients with uncontrolled infections, other autoimmune diseases, pregnancy or lactation. Diagnoses relied on clinical symptoms, serum thyroxine and TRAb, thyroid ultrasound and orbital computed tomography. PBMCs were separated from under 12 ml of fresh peripheral blood using Ficoll-Paque density gradient centrifugation. Trizol reagent was used to extract total RNA, and RNA quality was then checked on an Agilent 2100 Bioanalyzer. This clonotype occurred many times. It has no known antigen specificity. There are no base qualities to consult, and no much larger clone falls within one base.

The chain uses TRBV5-4 and TRBJ2-6; the D segment may tentatively be TRBD1 or TRBD2, each giving 6 matched bases. The receptor's source is a man in his forties with Graves' ophthalmopathy. The sample was blood. The CDR3 reads CASSSPRDTTSGANVLTF. The DNA reads TGTGCCAGCAGCTCTCCGCGGGACACCACCTCTGGGGCCAACGTCCTGACTTTC.